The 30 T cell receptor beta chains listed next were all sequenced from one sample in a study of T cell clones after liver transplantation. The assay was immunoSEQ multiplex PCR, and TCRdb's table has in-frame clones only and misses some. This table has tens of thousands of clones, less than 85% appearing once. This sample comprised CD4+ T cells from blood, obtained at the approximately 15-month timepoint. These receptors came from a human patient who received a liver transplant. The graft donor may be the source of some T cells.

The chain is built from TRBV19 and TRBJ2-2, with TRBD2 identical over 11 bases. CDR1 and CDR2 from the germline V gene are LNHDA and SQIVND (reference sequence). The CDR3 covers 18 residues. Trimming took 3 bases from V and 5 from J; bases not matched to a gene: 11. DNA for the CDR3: TGTGCCAGTAGTATTAGACTAGCGGGAAACGGAAAAACCGGGGAGCTGTTTTTT. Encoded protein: CASSIRLAGNGKTGELFF.

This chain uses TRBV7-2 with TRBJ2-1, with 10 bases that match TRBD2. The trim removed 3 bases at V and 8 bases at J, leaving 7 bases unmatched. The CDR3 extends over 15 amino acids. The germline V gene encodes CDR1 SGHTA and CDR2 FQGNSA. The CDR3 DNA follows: TGTGCCAGCAGCTTTGAGCGGGGGGGCACCTATGAGCAGTTCTTC. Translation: CASSFERGGTYEQFF.

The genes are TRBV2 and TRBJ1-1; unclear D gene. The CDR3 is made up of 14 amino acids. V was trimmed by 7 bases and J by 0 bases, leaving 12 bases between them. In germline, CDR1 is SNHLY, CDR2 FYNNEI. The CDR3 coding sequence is TGTGCCAGCAATGCTCAAGGGTTGAACACTGAAGCTTTCTTT. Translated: CASNAQGLNTEAFF. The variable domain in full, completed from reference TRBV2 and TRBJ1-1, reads EPEVTQTPSHQVTQMGQEVILRCVPISNHLYFYWYRQILGQKVEFLVSFYNNEISEKSEIFDDQFSVERPDGSNFTLKIRSTKLEDSAMYFCASNAQGLNTEAFFGQGTRLTVV.

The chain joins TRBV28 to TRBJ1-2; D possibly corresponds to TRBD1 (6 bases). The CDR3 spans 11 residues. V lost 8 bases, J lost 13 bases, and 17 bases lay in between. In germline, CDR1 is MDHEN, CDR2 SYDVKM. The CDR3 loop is CASGPDSRRTF. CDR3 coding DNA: TGTGCCAGCGGCCCGGACAGTCGGCGCACCTTC.

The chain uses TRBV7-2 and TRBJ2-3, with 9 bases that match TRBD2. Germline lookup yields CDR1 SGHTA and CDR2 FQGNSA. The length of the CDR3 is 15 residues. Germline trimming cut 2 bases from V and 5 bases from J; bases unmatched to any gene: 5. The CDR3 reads CASSLRLADVDTQYF. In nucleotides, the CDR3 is TGTGCCAGCAGCTTAAGACTAGCGGATGTAGATACGCAGTATTTT. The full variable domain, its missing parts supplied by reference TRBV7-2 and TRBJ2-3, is GAGVSQSPSNKVTEKGKDVELRCDPISGHTALYWYRQSLGQGLEFLIYFQGNSAPDKSGLPSDRFSAERTGGSVSTLTIQRTQQEDSAVYLCASSLRLADVDTQYFGPGTRLTVL.

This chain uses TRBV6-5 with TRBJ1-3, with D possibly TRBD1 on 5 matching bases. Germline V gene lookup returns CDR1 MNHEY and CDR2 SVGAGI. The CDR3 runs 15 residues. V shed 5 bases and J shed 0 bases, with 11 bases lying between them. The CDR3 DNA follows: TGTGCCAGCAGTGGAACAGGAACCTCTGGAAACACCATATATTTT. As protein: CASSGTGTSGNTIYF.

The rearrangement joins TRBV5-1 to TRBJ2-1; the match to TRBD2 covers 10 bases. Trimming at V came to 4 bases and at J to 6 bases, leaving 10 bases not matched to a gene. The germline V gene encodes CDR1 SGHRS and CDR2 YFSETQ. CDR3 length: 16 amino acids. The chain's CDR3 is CASSPLLGLATNEQFF. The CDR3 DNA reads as TGCGCCAGCAGCCCCCTATTGGGACTAGCGACCAATGAGCAGTTCTTC.

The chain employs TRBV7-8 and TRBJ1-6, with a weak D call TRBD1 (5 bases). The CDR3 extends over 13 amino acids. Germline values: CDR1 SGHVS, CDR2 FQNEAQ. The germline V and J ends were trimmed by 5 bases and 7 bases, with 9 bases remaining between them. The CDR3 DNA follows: TGTGCCAGCAGCGGGGGGGGAAATTCACCCCTCCACTTT. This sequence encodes CASSGGGNSPLHF.

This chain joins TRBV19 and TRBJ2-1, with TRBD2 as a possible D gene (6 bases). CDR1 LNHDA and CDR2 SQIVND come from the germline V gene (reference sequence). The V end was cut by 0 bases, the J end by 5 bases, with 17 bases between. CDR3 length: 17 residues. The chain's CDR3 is CASSIDYGSRANNEQFF. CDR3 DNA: TGTGCCAGTAGTATAGACTACGGGAGTAGGGCCAACAATGAGCAGTTCTTC.

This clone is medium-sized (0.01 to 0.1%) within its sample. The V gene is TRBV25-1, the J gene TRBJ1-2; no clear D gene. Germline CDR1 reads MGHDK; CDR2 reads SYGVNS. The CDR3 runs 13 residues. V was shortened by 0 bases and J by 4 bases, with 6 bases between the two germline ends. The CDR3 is CASSEYGGYGYTF. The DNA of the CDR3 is TGTGCCAGCAGTGAATACGGTGGCTATGGCTACACCTTC.

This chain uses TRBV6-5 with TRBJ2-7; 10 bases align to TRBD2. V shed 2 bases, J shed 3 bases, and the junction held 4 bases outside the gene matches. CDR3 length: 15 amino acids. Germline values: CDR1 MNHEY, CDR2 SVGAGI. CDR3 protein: CASSYAASGSYEQYV. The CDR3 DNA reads TGTGCCAGCAGTTACGCGGCTAGCGGGAGCTACGAGCAGTACGTC.

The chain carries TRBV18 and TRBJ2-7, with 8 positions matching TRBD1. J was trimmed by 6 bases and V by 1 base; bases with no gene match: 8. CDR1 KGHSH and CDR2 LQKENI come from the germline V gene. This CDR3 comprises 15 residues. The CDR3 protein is CASSPLVGTGGEQYF. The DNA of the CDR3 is TGTGCCAGCTCACCACTAGTGGGAACAGGGGGCGAGCAGTACTTC.

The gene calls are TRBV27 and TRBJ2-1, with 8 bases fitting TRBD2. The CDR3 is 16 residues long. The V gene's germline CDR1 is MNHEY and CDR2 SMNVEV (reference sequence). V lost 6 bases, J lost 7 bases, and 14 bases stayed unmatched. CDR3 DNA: TGTGCCAGCAGGATCCGAAGCGGGAGCAGCCCTAATGAGCAGTTCTTC. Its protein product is CASRIRSGSSPNEQFF.

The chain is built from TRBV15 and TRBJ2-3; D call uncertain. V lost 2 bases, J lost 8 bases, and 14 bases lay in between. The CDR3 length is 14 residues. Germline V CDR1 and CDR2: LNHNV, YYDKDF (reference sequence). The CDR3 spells CATSRPDWPATQYF. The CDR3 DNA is TGTGCCACCAGCAGACCCGACTGGCCGGCTACGCAGTATTTT.

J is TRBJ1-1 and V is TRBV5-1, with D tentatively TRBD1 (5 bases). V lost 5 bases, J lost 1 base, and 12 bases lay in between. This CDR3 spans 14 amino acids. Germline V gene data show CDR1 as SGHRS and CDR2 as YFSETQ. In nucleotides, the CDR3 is TGCGCCAGCAGGGTGGGGCCCTCGAACACTGAAGCTTTCTTT. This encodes CASRVGPSNTEAFF.

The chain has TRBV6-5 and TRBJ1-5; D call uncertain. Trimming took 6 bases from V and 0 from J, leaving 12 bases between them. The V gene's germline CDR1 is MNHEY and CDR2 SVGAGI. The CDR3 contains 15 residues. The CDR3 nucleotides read TGTGCCAGCAGCCCGTCAGGAGATAGCAATCAGCCCCAGCATTTT. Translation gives CASSPSGDSNQPQHF.

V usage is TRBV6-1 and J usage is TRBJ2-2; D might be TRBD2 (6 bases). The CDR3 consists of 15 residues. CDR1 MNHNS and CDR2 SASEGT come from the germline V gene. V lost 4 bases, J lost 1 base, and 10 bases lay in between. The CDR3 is CASSVGGRNTGELFF. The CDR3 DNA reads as TGTGCCAGCAGTGTGGGGGGTCGGAACACCGGGGAGCTGTTTTTT.

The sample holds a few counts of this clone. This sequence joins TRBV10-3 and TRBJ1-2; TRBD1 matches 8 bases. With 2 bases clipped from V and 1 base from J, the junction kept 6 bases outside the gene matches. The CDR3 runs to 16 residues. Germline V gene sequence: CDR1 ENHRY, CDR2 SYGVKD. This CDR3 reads CAISEPAGGGNYGYTF. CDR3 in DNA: TGTGCCATCAGTGAGCCGGCAGGGGGCGGTAACTATGGCTACACCTTC.

The CDR3 DNA reads TGTGCCAGTAGGCCCCGGGTCTCTGGGCCTTATCAGCCCCAGCATTTT. Encoded protein: CASRPRVSGPYQPQHF. The genes are TRBV19 and TRBJ1-5; D unresolved. The CDR3 contains 16 residues. V was pared by 6 bases and J by 5 bases, with 20 bases between. Per germline, CDR1 LNHDA and CDR2 SQIVND (reference sequence).

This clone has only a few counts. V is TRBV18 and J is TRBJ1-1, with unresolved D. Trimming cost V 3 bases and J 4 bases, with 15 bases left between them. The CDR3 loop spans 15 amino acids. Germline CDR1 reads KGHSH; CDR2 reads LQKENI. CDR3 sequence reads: CASSPIDGPGTEAFF. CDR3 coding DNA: TGTGCCAGCTCACCTATTGACGGACCGGGCACTGAAGCTTTCTTT.

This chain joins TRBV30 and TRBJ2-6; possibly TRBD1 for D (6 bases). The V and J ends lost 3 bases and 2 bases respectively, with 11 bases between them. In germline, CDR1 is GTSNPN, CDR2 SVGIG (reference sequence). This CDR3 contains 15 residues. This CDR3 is CAWRAGAAGANVLTF. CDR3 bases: TGTGCCTGGAGAGCAGGGGCCGCTGGGGCCAACGTCCTGACTTTC. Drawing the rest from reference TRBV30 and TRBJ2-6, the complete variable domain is SQTIHQWPATLVQPVGSPLSLECTVEGTSNPNLYWYRQAAGRGLQLLFYSVGIGQISSEVPQNLSASRPQDRQFILSSKKLLLSDSGFYLCAWRAGAAGANVLTFGAGSRLTVL.

The CDR3 sequence is CASSTETQYF. CDR3 nucleotide sequence: TGTGCCAGCAGCACAGAGACCCAGTACTTC. J is TRBJ2-5 and V is TRBV6-1; no definite D call. This CDR3 spans 10 amino acids. CDR1 is MNHNS and CDR2 is SASEGT in the germline V gene. Trimming took off 6 bases at V and 4 bases at J, with 3 bases between the two ends.

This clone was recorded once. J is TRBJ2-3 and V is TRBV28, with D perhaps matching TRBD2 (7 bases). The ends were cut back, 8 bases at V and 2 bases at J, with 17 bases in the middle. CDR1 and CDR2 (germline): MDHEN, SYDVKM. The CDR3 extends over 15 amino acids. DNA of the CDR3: TGTGCCAGCGGTGAGGCGGGGGCACCCACAGATACGCAGTATTTT. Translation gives CASGEAGAPTDTQYF.

The CDR3 coding sequence is TGTGCCAGTAGTGGGAAAGGGGGTATGCACCAGCCCCAGCATTTT. It is translated as CASSGKGGMHQPQHF. This rearrangement joins TRBV19 to TRBJ1-5; maybe TRBD1 (6 bases). The CDR3 contains 15 residues. Trimming left V 5 bases short and J 7 bases short, with 18 bases between. Germline V gene lookup returns CDR1 LNHDA and CDR2 SQIVND (reference sequence).

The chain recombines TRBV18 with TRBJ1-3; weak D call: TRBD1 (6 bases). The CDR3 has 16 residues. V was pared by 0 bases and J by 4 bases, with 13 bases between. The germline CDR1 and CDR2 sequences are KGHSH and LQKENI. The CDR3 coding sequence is TGTGCCAGCTCACCACCCCCCGACAGGACAGGAAACACCATATATTTT. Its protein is CASSPPPDRTGNTIYF.

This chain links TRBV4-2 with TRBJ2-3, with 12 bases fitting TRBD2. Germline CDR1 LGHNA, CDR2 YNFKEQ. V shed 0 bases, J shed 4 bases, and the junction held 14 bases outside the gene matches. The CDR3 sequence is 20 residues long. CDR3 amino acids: CASSQDLVSSGGAWADTQYF. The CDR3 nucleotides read TGTGCCAGCAGCCAAGATCTTGTCTCTAGCGGGGGGGCCTGGGCAGATACGCAGTATTTT.

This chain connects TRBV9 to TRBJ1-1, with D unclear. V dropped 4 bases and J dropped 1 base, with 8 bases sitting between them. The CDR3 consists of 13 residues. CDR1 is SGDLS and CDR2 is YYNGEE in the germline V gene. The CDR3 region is CASSTTGNTEAFF. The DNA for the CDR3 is TGTGCCAGCAGCACGACCGGGAACACTGAAGCTTTCTTT.

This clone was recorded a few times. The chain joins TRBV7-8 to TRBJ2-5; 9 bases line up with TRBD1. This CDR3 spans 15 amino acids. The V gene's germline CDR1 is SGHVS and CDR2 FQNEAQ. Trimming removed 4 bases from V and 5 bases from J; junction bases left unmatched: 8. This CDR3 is CASSSVPGQGETQYF. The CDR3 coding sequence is TGTGCCAGCAGCTCCGTCCCGGGACAGGGTGAGACCCAGTACTTC.

The CDR3 spells CASSLDRASGGPSTDTQYF. CDR3 DNA: TGTGCCAGCAGCTTGGATCGGGCTAGCGGGGGCCCTAGCACAGATACGCAGTATTTT. The V gene is TRBV5-8, the J gene TRBJ2-3; 10 bases agree with TRBD2. The germline V gene has CDR1 SGHTS and CDR2 YDEGEE. Trimming removed 0 bases from V and 0 bases from J; junction bases left unmatched: 10. The CDR3 loop spans 19 amino acids.

This chain's CDR3 is CASSTGLEQYF. The CDR3 DNA reads as TGTGCCAGCAGTACAGGGTTGGAGCAGTACTTC. V usage is TRBV6-6 and J usage is TRBJ2-7, with TRBD1 as a possible D gene (6 bases). Germline lookup yields CDR1 MNHNY and CDR2 SVGAGI (reference sequence). The CDR3 runs to 11 residues. V lost 5 bases to trimming and J lost 7 bases, with 9 bases between them.